The source of this TCR beta chain is a study of blood T cell repertoires in COVID-19. Background on the study: The cDNA or gDNA used as material had been derived from T cells, B-cell-depleted T cells, or PBMCs.

How the authors handled the data: Counts of nucleated cells, estimated from reference gene primer amplification, were obtained. The assay was immunoSEQ multiplex PCR, and TCRdb's table has in-frame clones only and misses some. From that table come the V and J calls and clone size; the DNA was used to work out D and trimming. The sample holds around 170,000 clones, around 80% seen once. Enrolment of Seattle patients took place during active infection, and they were followed longitudinally. The germline gives CDR1 MNHNS, CDR2 SASEGT. Trimming took 2 bases from V and 8 from J, leaving 13 bases between them. The CDR3 has 15 residues.

The sequenced sample was peripheral blood. This clonotype originated in a woman older than 75 with COVID-19, enrolled during active disease. J is TRBJ1-6 and V is TRBV6-1; tentative D call: TRBD1 (5 bases). The CDR3 loop is CASSETGREDSPLHF. For the CDR3, the DNA is TGTGCCAGCAGTGAAACGGGCAGGGAAGATTCACCCCTCCACTTT.